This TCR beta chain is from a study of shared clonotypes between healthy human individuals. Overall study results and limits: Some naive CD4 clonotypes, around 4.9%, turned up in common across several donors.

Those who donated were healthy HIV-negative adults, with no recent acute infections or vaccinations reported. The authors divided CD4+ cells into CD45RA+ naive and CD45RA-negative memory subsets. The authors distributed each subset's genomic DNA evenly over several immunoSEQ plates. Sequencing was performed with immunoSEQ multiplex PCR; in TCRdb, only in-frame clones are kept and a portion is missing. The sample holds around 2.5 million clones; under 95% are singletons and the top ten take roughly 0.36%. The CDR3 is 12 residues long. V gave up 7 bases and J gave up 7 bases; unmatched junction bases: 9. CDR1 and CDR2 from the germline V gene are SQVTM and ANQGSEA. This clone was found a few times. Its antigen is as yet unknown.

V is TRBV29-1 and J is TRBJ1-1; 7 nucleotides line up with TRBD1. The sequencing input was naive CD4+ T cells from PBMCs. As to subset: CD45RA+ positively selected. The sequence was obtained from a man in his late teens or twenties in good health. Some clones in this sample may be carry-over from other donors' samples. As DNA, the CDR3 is TGCAGCGCTGGGGGACAGCCAGTTGAAGCTTTCTTT. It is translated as CSAGGQPVEAFF.